This T cell receptor (beta chain) was sequenced for a study of shared clonotypes between healthy human individuals. The V gene lost 0 bases and the J gene lost 5 bases, with 6 bases spanning the gap. Germline V CDR1 and CDR2: SGHRS, YFSETQ. This CDR3 is built from 13 residues. Data came from immunoSEQ multiplex PCR; TCRdb stores just in-frame clones and leaves some out. The sample holds about 1.1 million clones, about 72% seen once. Comments on this clone: Its antigen is unknown.

Whole-study findings and limits: Despite large depth, rarefaction showed incomplete sorted-subset sequencing.

This chain connects TRBV5-1 to TRBJ2-1, with D unclear. The sequencing sample was made of memory CD4+ T cells from PBMCs. The subset here: CD45RA-negative fraction. The receptor was isolated from a man younger than 35 in good health. Some clones in this sample may be carry-over from other donors' samples. The CDR3 loop reads CASSLAPHNEQFF. CDR3 sequence (DNA): TGCGCCAGCAGCTTGGCCCCACACAATGAGCAGTTCTTC.